The clone carrying this T cell receptor (beta chain) was observed a handful of times. The sample belongs to a study of regulatory T cells in long-lasting Graves disease. Study-wide context: Graves' patients diagnosed newly had used antithyroid drugs under 3 months.

The germline V and J ends were trimmed by 3 bases and 8 bases, with 13 bases remaining between them. The CDR3 covers 13 residues. Per germline, CDR1 MDHEN and CDR2 SYDVKM. iRepertoire HTBI primers and Arm-PCR of CDR3 regions built TCR beta libraries. TCRdb used MiXCR to reprocess the multiplex PCR reads, holding one entry per CDR3 protein. This sample yields 400,000 to 500,000 distinct CDR3 sequences, of which about a sixth are seen a single time; about a quarter belongs to the top ten. Time point here: newly diagnosed GD, antithyroid drugs for less than 3 months. The TCR library was prepared using RNA isolated from PBMCs. Clinicians diagnosed Graves' disease using American Thyroid Association guidelines. These data are also associated with another study on T cells in Graves' hyperthyroidism and ophthalmopathy. From that study: A lack of ophthalmopathy progression within 18 months defined stable Graves' hyperthyroidism. In the first-round RT-PCR of the TCR CDR3, the HTBI primer set was used.

The TCR originated in a woman between 18 and 29 years old with Graves disease. The chain employs TRBV28 and TRBJ1-2; D remains ambiguous. Sequencing used peripheral blood mononuclear cells (PBMCs), obtained at new diagnosis, from a patient treated with antithyroid drugs. The CDR3 DNA sequence: TGTGCCAGCAGTTTTACTTCTAGCGAGGGCTACACCTTC. This sequence encodes CASSFTSSEGYTF.